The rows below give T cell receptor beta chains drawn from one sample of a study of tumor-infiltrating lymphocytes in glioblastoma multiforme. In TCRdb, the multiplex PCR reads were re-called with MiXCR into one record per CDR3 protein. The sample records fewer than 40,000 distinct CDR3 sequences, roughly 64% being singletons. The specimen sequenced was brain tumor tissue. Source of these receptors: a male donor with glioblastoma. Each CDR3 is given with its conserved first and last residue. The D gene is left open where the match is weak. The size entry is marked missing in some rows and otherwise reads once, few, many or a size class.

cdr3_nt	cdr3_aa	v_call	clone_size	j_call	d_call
TGCAGTACACCCGATAGCACGGTCACTGAAGCTTTCTTT	CSTPDSTVTEAFF	TRBV20-1	once	TRBJ1-1	-
TGTGCCGTCCTCGCCTGTGAGCTGTTTTTT	CAVLACELFF	TRBV10-3	-	TRBJ2-2	-
TGTGCCAACAGCGGATTTGCAGCCAGCTCTGGAAACACCATATGTTTT	CANSGFAASSGNTICF	TRBV11-2	-	TRBJ1-3	-
TGTGCCAGCAGCAAGGGGGGATTTAATTCACCCCTCCACTTT	CASSKGGFNSPLHF	TRBV7-9	few	TRBJ1-6	-
TGTGCCAGCGGACATGTTAGAGAGACCCAGTACTTC	CASGHVRETQYF	TRBV2	few	TRBJ2-5	-
TGTGCCAACAGTCACATCCAGGGGGCCGGGGATACTGAAGCTTTCTTT	CANSHIQGAGDTEAFF	TRBV6-6	-	TRBJ1-1	TRBD1
TGTGCCAGCAGCCTGATTAGCGGGAGGTTGAATACGCAGTATTTT	CASSLISGRLNTQYF	TRBV7-2	-	TRBJ2-3	TRBD2
TGTGCCAGCAGTTTAGACATGGTGTTCGGTGAGCAGTTCTTC	CASSLDMVFGEQFF	TRBV11-2	-	TRBJ2-1	-
TGCAGTGCTAACGGAGCCGGGACTAGCTTTGACGAGCAGTACTTC	CSANGAGTSFDEQYF	TRBV20-1	once	TRBJ2-7	TRBD2
TGTGCCAACAATGACGCAGGGGGCGCGGACTATGGCTACACCTTC	CANNDAGGADYGYTF	TRBV24-1	few	TRBJ1-2	TRBD1
TGTGCCAGCAGTGGAGACCCCCAAGGGGACACAGATACGCAGTATTTT	CASSGDPQGDTDTQYF	TRBV6-1	-	TRBJ2-3	-
TGTGCCAGCAGTTTTGCGGCCCCAGGCTACACCTTC	CASSFAAPGYTF	TRBV28	many	TRBJ1-2	-
TGTGCCAGCAGTCGCCGCAGGACAGGGGGAGGGATCCCCCAGCATTTT	CASSRRRTGGGIPQHF	TRBV6-1	-	TRBJ1-5	TRBD1
TGTGCCAGGAGCGCCACAGGGCTCGGGGAGCTGTTTTTT	CARSATGLGELFF	TRBV6-1	-	TRBJ2-2	-
TGCAGTGCTAGAGTCCCGCTGGACAGGGTAGGCGGCTACACCTTC	CSARVPLDRVGGYTF	TRBV20-1	many	TRBJ1-2	TRBD1
TGTGCCAGTACGGGAGCTAATGAAAAACTGTTTTTT	CASTGANEKLFF	TRBV6-1	many	TRBJ1-4	-
TGTGCAAGCTACGGGACTAGCGGAGGGGGTGAGCAGTTCTTC	CASYGTSGGGEQFF	TRBV11-2	-	TRBJ2-1	TRBD2
TGCAGTGCTGATAGGGATGAGGGGGTACAGGATGAGCAGTCCTTC	CSADRDEGVQDEQSF	TRBV20-1	-	TRBJ2-1	-
TGTGCCAGCAGTCCTGCCGCGAGGGGGGTAGTCACCGGGGAGCTGTTTTTT	CASSPAARGVVTGELFF	TRBV6-1	many	TRBJ2-2	-
TGTGCCAGCAGTTCCGTCGACAGGGGAACTGGGGCCAACGTCCTGACTTTC	CASSSVDRGTGANVLTF	TRBV6-5	many	TRBJ2-6	TRBD1
TGTGCCAGCAGCTTGGCTTGGGGCTCTCTGGCCAACGTCCTGACTTTC	CASSLAWGSLANVLTF	TRBV5-4	-	TRBJ2-6	-
TGCGCCAGCGGCTTAGAGGGACCGAACACCGGGGAGCTGTTTTTT	CASGLEGPNTGELFF	TRBV5-1	-	TRBJ2-2	-
TGCAGCGTTGAAGATGCCGGGGACGAGCAGTACTTC	CSVEDAGDEQYF	TRBV29-1	many	TRBJ2-7	-
TGTGCCAGCAGTTTGCCGCCGGGTGGGGCCGGGAACCAGCCCCAGCATTTT	CASSLPPGGAGNQPQHF	TRBV28	many	TRBJ1-5	-
TGTGCCAGCAGCCAAGTGCCAGGGAGGCCGGGAGGCTGCACCTTC	CASSQVPGRPGGCTF	TRBV14	-	TRBJ1-2	-
TGTGCCATCAGTGAGTCCAGGGGTGATGAAAAACTGTTTTTT	CAISESRGDEKLFF	TRBV10-3	-	TRBJ1-4	-
TGTGCCAGCAACTCAAGGGTAGTCATCGGAAACACCATATATTTT	CASNSRVVIGNTIYF	TRBV7-8	-	TRBJ1-3	-
TGTGCCAGCTCGACACCAATCACTGAAGCATTCTTT	CASSTPITEAFF	TRBV6-6	-	TRBJ1-1	-
TGTGCCAGCAGCACCGGGGAAGTAGGGACCCAGTACTTT	CASSTGEVGTQYF	TRBV5-4	-	TRBJ2-5	-
TGCGCCAGCAGCGAGGACAGTAACACCGGGGAGTTCTTTTTT	CASSEDSNTGEFFF	TRBV4-3	-	TRBJ2-2	-
TGTGCCAGCAGTCCGTCCGGGAGGGCCTACGAGCAGTGCTTC	CASSPSGRAYEQCF	TRBV6-5	few	TRBJ2-7	TRBD2
TGCAGCGTTGACGACGGGGCTGAAAAACTGTTTTTT	CSVDDGAEKLFF	TRBV29-1	-	TRBJ1-4	-
TGTGCCAGCACCCGCCTAAGGGGAGATACGCAGTATTTT	CASTRLRGDTQYF	TRBV7-2	-	TRBJ2-3	-
TGTGCCAGCAGCCCGCTAGGGACAGGGAGCTACAATGAGCAGTTCTTC	CASSPLGTGSYNEQFF	TRBV11-3	-	TRBJ2-1	TRBD1
TGTGCCAGCAGCCCTGAATTAGCGGGGGACAATGGGCAGTTCTTC	CASSPELAGDNGQFF	TRBV11-2	many	TRBJ2-1	TRBD2
TGCAGTGCTAGTCGAATGCTAGATTGGGGAGATACGCAGTATTTT	CSASRMLDWGDTQYF	TRBV20-1	many	TRBJ2-3	-
TGCAGCGCCCTAATGACGGGAGGATCTAATGAAAAACTGTTTTTT	CSALMTGGSNEKLFF	TRBV29-1	-	TRBJ1-4	-
TGTGCCAGCAGGGGGACAGGGGGCACCGGGGAGCTGTTTTTT	CASRGTGGTGELFF	TRBV12-3/TRBV12-4	many	TRBJ2-2	TRBD1
TGCAGTGTTACAGATCCCCGAGAAACAGAAAAACTGTTTTTT	CSVTDPRETEKLFF	TRBV20-1	-	TRBJ1-4	-
TGTGCCAGCACTTTAGGGACAACCTACGAGCAGTACTTC	CASTLGTTYEQYF	TRBV11-2	few	TRBJ2-7	-
TGTGCCTGGAGTGCCAGGGGGGAAAATGAAAAACTGTTTTTT	CAWSARGENEKLFF	TRBV30	many	TRBJ1-4	TRBD1
TGTGCCAGCAGCTACGACAGCTCCTACGAGCAGTACTTC	CASSYDSSYEQYF	TRBV11-2	large	TRBJ2-7	-
TGTGCCAGCAGCTTAGCTGCACTAGCGGGGACTGGGGACACCGGGGAGCTGTTTTTT	CASSLAALAGTGDTGELFF	TRBV7-9	-	TRBJ2-2	TRBD2
TGTGCCAGCAGCACGGGGGGTGGCTTCGTGAACACTGAAGCTTTCTTT	CASSTGGGFVNTEAFF	TRBV5-8	-	TRBJ1-1	-
TGTGCCAGCGAGCAGAACACTGAAGCTTTCTTT	CASEQNTEAFF	TRBV28	many	TRBJ1-1	-
TGCAGCTCTTCAGCGGGCTCATACGACGAGCAGTTCTTC	CSSSAGSYDEQFF	TRBV29-1	-	TRBJ2-1	-
TGTGTCAACAGACCCCCGACAGGGAGCGAGCAGTACTTC	CVNRPPTGSEQYF	TRBV6-5	-	TRBJ2-7	TRBD1
TGCAGTGCTAGAGAAAGGGCTTCGGAGGGTTGCGAGCAGTACTTC	CSARERASEGCEQYF	TRBV20-1	-	TRBJ2-7	-
TGTGCCAACAGTCCGACAGGGGCCCTGCTGTATTTT	CANSPTGALLYF	TRBV12-3/TRBV12-4	-	TRBJ2-3	TRBD1
TGTGCCAGCAGTGAGGGCTACGAGCAGTACTTC	CASSEGYEQYF	TRBV6-1	many	TRBJ2-7	-
TGTGCCAGCTTATTCGAGGGCCGGGACACGCAGTATTTT	CASLFEGRDTQYF	TRBV12-3/TRBV12-4	many	TRBJ2-3	-
TGTGCCAGCAGCCGCGACAGGCGAGAGACCCAGTACTTC	CASSRDRRETQYF	TRBV11-2	-	TRBJ2-5	-
TGTGCCAGCACCATAAGGGGGGCTGCAACTCTCACCGGGGAGCTGTTTTTT	CASTIRGAATLTGELFF	TRBV6-1	-	TRBJ2-2	-
TGTGCCAGCAGCCTAAACCACAATGAGCAGTTCTTC	CASSLNHNEQFF	TRBV7-3	-	TRBJ2-1	-
TGCAGCGTGGCTCTGGCGGGAGAGTACAATGAGCAGTTTTTC	CSVALAGEYNEQFF	TRBV29-1	-	TRBJ2-1	TRBD2
TGCGCCAGCAGCAGAAAAACCGGGACTAGCGATACCTACGAGCAGTACTTC	CASSRKTGTSDTYEQYF	TRBV5-1	few	TRBJ2-7	TRBD2